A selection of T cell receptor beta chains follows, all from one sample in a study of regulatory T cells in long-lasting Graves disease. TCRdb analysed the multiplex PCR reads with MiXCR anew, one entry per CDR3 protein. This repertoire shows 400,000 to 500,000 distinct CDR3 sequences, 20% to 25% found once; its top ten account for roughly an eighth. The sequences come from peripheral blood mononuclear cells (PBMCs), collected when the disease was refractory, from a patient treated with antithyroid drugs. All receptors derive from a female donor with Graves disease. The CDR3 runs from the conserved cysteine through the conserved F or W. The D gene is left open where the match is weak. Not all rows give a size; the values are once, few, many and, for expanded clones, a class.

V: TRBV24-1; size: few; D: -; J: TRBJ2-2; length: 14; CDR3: CATSPGGIIGELFF; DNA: TGTGCCACCAGCCCGGGTGGTATAATCGGGGAGCTGTTTTTT
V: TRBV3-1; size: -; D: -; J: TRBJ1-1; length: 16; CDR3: CASSQERNRVNTEAFF; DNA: TGTGCCAGCAGCCAAGAGAGGAACAGGGTGAACACTGAAGCTTTCTTT
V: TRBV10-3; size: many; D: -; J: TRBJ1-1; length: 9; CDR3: CAIKAGAFF; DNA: TGTGCCATCAAGGCAGGAGCTTTCTTT
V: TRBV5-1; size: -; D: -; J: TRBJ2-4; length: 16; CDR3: CASSLEGWGAKNIQYF; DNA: TGCGCCAGCAGCTTAGAAGGGTGGGGAGCCAAAAACATTCAGTACTTC
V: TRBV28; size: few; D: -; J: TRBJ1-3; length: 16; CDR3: CAGSLLAGFSGNTIYF; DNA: TGTGCCGGCAGTTTACTGGCAGGGTTCTCTGGAAACACCATATATTTT
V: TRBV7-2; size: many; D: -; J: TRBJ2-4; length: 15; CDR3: CASSLVLGAKNIQYF; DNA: TGTGCCAGCAGCTTAGTATTGGGGGCCAAAAACATTCAGTACTTC
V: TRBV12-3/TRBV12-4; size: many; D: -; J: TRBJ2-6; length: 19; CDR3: CASSSLLQGGSSGANVLTF; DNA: TGTGCCAGCAGTTCCCTTCTCCAGGGGGGAAGCTCTGGGGCCAACGTCCTGACTTTC
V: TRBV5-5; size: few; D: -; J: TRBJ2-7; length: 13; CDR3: CASSSTDIREQYF; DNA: TGTGCCAGCAGCTCTACGGACATTCGGGAGCAGTACTTC
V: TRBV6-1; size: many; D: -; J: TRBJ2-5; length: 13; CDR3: CASSEEWGETQYF; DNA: TGTGCCAGCAGCGAAGAGTGGGGAGAGACCCAGTACTTC
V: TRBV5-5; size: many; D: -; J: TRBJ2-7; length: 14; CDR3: CASSLDWQGIEQYF; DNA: TGTGCCAGCAGCTTGGACTGGCAAGGGATCGAGCAGTACTTC
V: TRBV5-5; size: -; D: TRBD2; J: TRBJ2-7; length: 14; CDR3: CASSSAGGFYEQYF; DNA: TGTGCCAGCAGTTCAGCGGGAGGCTTCTACGAGCAGTACTTC
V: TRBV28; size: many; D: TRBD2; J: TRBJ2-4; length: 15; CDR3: CASRSAGALKNIQYF; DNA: TGTGCCAGCAGGTCAGCGGGAGCTCTCAAAAACATTCAGTACTTC
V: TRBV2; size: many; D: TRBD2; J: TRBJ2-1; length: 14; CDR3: CASSLAGGSDEQFF; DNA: TGTGCCAGCAGTTTAGCGGGAGGTAGCGATGAGCAGTTCTTC
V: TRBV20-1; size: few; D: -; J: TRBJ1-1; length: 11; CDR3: CSASSRAEAFF; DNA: TGCAGTGCTAGTTCCAGGGCTGAAGCTTTCTTT
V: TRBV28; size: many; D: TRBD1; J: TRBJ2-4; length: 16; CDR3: CASSLGTGPAKNIQYF; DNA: TGTGCCAGCAGTTTAGGGACAGGGCCAGCCAAAAACATTCAGTACTTC
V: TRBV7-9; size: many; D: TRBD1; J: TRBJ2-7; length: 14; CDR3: CASSLQGVVYEQYF; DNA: TGTGCCAGCAGCCTTCAGGGGGTGGTCTACGAGCAGTACTTC
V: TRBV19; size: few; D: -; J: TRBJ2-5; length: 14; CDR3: CASSIGAGQETQYF; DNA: TGTGCCAGTAGTATAGGGGCAGGACAAGAGACCCAGTACTTC
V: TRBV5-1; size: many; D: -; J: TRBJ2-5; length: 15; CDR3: CASSKLGQNQETQYF; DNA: TGCGCCAGCAGCAAACTAGGACAGAACCAAGAGACCCAGTACTTC
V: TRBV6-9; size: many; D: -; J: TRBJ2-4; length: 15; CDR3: CASSYYRGAKNIQYF; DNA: TGTGCCAGCAGTTACTACCGGGGAGCCAAAAACATTCAGTACTTC
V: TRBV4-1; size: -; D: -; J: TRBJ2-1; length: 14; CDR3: CASSQGEWGVVQFF; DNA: TGCGCCAGCAGCCAAGGGGAATGGGGGGTCGTGCAGTTCTTC
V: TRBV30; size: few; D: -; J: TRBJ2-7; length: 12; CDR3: CAWRAGGYEQYF; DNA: TGTGCCTGGAGGGCCGGGGGCTACGAGCAGTACTTC
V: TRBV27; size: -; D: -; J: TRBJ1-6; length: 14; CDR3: CASSRDGLSGSLHF; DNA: TGTGCCAGCAGCCGGGACGGACTATCGGGCTCCCTCCACTTT
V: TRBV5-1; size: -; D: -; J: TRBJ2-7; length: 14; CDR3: CASRARADSYEQYF; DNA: TGCGCCAGCAGAGCCCGGGCCGATTCCTACGAGCAGTACTTC
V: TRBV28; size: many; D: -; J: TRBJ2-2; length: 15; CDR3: CASSSTGRRPGELFF; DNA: TGTGCCAGCAGTTCAACAGGGAGGCGTCCCGGGGAGCTGTTTTTT
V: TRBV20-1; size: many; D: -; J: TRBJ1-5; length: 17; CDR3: CSARPPRVGVGNQPQHF; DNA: TGCAGTGCTAGGCCACCCAGGGTAGGGGTAGGCAATCAGCCCCAGCATTTT
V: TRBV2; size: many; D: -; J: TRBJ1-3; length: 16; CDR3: CASRIDQSILGNTIYF; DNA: TGTGCCAGCAGGATCGACCAGAGTATTTTAGGAAACACCATATATTTT
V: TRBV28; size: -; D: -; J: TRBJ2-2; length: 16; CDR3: CASSLWQRMNTGELFF; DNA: TGTGCCAGCAGTTTATGGCAGAGAATGAACACCGGGGAGCTGTTTTTT
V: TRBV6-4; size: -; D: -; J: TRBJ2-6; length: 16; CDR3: CASSYVVRAGANVLTF; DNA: TGTGCCAGCAGTTACGTTGTCAGGGCTGGGGCCAACGTCCTGACTTTC
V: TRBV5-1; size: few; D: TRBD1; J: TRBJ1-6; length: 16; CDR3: CASSLMTGATNSPLHF; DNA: TGTGCCAGCAGCTTGATGACAGGGGCCACTAATTCACCCCTCCACTTT
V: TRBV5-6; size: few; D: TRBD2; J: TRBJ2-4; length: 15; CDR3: CASTRSGMTKNIQYF; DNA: TGTGCCAGCACCCGTAGCGGGATGACCAAAAACATTCAGTACTTC
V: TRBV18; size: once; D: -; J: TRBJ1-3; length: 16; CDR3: CASSAGTKDSGNTIYF; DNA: TGTGCCAGCTCGGCCGGGACTAAAGACTCTGGAAACACCATATATTTT
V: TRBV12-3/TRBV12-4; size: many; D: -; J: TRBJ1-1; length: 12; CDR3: CATLGADTEAFF; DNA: TGTGCCACGCTAGGGGCAGATACTGAAGCTTTCTTT
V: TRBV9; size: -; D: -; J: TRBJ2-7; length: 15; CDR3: CASSVAPSVGNEQYF; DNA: TGTGCCAGCAGCGTAGCTCCTAGCGTTGGGAACGAGCAGTACTTC
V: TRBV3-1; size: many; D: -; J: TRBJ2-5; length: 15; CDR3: CASSQAQGRGETQYF; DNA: TGTGCCAGCAGCCAAGCACAGGGGCGGGGGGAGACCCAGTACTTC
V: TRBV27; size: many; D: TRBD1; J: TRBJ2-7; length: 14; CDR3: CASSQDRASYEQYF; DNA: TGTGCCAGCAGCCAGGACAGGGCCTCCTACGAGCAGTACTTC
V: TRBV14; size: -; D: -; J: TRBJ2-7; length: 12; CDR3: CASSQGLGEQYF; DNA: TGTGCCAGCAGCCAGGGACTCGGCGAGCAGTACTTC
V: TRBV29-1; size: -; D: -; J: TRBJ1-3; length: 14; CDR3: CSIATGSRGNTIYF; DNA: TGCAGCATCGCAACAGGGTCAAGGGGAAACACCATATATTTT
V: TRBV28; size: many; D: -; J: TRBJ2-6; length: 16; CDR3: CASFGTGPSGANVLTF; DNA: TGTGCCAGCTTCGGTACAGGGCCCTCTGGGGCCAACGTCCTGACTTTC
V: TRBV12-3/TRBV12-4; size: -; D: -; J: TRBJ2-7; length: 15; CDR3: CASSPSGLNYYEQYF; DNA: TGTGCCAGCAGTCCCTCGGGACTTAACTACTACGAGCAGTACTTC
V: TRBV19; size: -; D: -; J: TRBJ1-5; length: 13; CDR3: CASSTQAGQPQHF; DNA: TGTGCCAGTAGTACTCAGGCTGGACAGCCCCAGCATTTT
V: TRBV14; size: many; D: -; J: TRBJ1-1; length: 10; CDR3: CASSQYLAFF; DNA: TGTGCCAGCAGCCAATATTTAGCTTTCTTT
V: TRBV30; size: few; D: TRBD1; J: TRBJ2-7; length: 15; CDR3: CAWSRGGTGRGEQYF; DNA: TGTGCCTGGAGTCGAGGGGGGACAGGTAGGGGCGAGCAGTACTTC
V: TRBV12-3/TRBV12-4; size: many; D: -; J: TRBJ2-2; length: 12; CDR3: CASSFRTGELFF; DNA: TGTGCCAGCAGTTTCCGCACCGGGGAGCTGTTTTTT
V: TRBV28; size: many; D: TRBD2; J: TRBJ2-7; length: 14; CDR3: CASSLTGRANEQYF; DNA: TGTGCCAGCAGTTTAACCGGGAGGGCCAACGAGCAGTACTTC
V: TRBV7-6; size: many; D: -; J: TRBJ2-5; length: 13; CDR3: CASRSSHQETQYF; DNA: TGTGCCAGCAGGTCGTCCCATCAAGAGACCCAGTACTTC
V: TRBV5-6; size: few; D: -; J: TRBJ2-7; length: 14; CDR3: CASSLEGSPYEQYF; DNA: TGTGCCAGCAGCTTGGAGGGCAGTCCCTACGAGCAGTACTTC
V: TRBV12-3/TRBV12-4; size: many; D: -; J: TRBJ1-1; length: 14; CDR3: CASSLSVMNTEAFF; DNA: TGTGCCAGCAGTTTATCGGTCATGAACACTGAAGCTTTCTTT
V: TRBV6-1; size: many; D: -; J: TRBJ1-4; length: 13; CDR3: CASSEVLMKKLFF; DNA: TGTGCCAGCAGTGAAGTTCTAATGAAAAAACTGTTTTTT
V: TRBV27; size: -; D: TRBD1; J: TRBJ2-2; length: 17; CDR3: CASRDQGEGANTGELFF; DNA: TGTGCCAGCAGAGATCAGGGGGAAGGCGCGAACACCGGGGAGCTGTTTTTT
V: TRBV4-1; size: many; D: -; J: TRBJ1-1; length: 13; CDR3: CASSQGEGTEAFF; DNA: TGTGCCAGCAGCCAAGGCGAGGGAACTGAAGCTTTCTTT
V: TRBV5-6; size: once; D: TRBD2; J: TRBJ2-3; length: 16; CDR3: CASSPGLAGDTDTQYF; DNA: TGTGCCAGCAGCCCCGGCCTAGCGGGAGACACAGATACGCAGTATTTT
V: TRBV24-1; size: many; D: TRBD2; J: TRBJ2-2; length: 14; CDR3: CATSTSGRTGELFF; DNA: TGTGCCACCTCGACTAGCGGGAGAACCGGGGAGCTGTTTTTT